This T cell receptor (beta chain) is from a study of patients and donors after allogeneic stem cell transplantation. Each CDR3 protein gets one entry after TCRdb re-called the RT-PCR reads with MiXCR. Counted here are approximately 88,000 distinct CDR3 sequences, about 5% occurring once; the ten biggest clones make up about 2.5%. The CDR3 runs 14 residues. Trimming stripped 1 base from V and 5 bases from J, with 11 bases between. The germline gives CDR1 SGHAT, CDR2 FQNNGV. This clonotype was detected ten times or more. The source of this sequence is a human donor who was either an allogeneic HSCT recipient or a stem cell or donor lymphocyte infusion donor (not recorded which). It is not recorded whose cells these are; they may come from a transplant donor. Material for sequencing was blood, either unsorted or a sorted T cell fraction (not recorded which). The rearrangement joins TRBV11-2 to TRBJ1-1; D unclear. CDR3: CASSLVPGGTEAFF. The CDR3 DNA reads TGTGCCAGCAGCTTAGTTCCGGGAGGAACTGAAGCTTTCTTT.